This TCR beta chain was sequenced in a study of a mutant IDH1 vaccine in newly diagnosed glioma. Study findings and constraints: Any relationship between pseudoprogression and changes in top peripheral T cell clonotypes seemed absent.

The time point denotes: week 35, safety follow-up. Vaccinated patients received 300 ug of mutant IDH1 20-mer peptide per dose, with topical imiquimod. V trimming: 6 bases; J trimming: 7 bases; junction bases outside the gene matches: 5. CDR1 and CDR2 (germline): SGHVS, FQNEAQ. The CDR3 is 14 residues long. A remark on this clone: The antigen is unknown.

Only in-frame clones appear in the TCRdb table, and some are missing; sequencing was by immunoSEQ multiplex PCR. This table has approximately 60,000 clones, approximately 87% appearing once. The sequence was collected from a man between 40 and 49 years old with glioma. Sequences were derived from PBMCs, sampled from a glioma patient whose treatment included an IDH1 peptide vaccine. The genes are TRBV7-8 and TRBJ1-4; TRBD1 matches at 10 bases. CDR3 coding DNA: TGTGCCAGCAGGAGGACAGGGGGGAGTGAAAAACTGTTTTTT. This sequence encodes CASRRTGGSEKLFF.